This T cell receptor (beta chain) was sequenced in a study of Ad26.COV2.S vaccination and SARS-CoV-2 variants. Treatment given: over 15 received Ad26.COV2.S at low or high dose, single or two shots; about five received placebo; per-sample allocation not given. Day 63 after the first injection of vaccine or placebo was the sampling time. Measured with immunoSEQ multiplex PCR; TCRdb has only the in-frame clones, and not every one. Of hundreds of thousands of clones in the sample, 80% to 90% were seen once. The CDR3 runs 15 residues. CDR1 SGHRS and CDR2 YFSETQ come from the germline V gene. Between the trimmed V and J ends, which lost 0 bases and 4 bases, there was a span of 14 bases.

Sequences were derived from peripheral blood, sampled in a trial of Ad26.COV2.S vaccine versus placebo. The gene calls are TRBV5-1 and TRBJ2-7, with D perhaps TRBD2 (6 bases). This clonotype originated in a person aged 18-60 years who received the Ad26.COV2.S COVID-19 vaccine or a placebo. CDR3 nucleotides: TGCGCCAGCAGCTTGGTTGGCGGGAAGGAGTACGAGCAGTACTTC. This sequence encodes CASSLVGGKEYEQYF.